The T cell receptor (beta chain) described here comes from a study of beta chain features in type 1 diabetes. Study at large: Researchers looked at roughly 110 million sorted cells across all samples. Study results and caveats: cDNA-based reads could over-represent cells with high TCR expression. TCRB CDR3s from Type 1 diabetes patients were moderately but significantly shorter in all four CD4+ subsets.

As to this clone: The target antigen is unknown.

Of the isolated RNA, all was reverse transcribed, and so the sequenced material was expressed TCRB transcripts. Sequencing was performed with immunoSEQ multiplex PCR; in TCRdb, only in-frame clones are kept and a portion is missing. The sample lists 160,000 or so clones; around 9.7% were seen once. CDR3 length: 14 amino acids. Germline values: CDR1 SGHDN, CDR2 FVKESK. The V gene lost 2 bases and the J gene lost 3 bases, with 10 bases spanning the gap. This receptor was taken from a woman in her twenties or thirties with type 1 diabetes. Sequencing used central memory CD4+ T cells from blood. The chain employs TRBV14 and TRBJ1-1; unclear D gene. The CDR3 protein is CASSQSATDTEAFF. DNA of the CDR3: TGTGCCAGCAGCCAATCCGCTACGGACACTGAAGCTTTCTTT.